These T cell receptor beta chains were read from a single sample in a study of OX40 agonist ivuxolimab in advanced cancers. Only in-frame clones appear in the TCRdb table, and some are missing; sequencing was by immunoSEQ multiplex PCR. The sample holds around 100,000 clones; around 90% are singletons and the top ten take under 0.65%. This material consisted of CD4+ or CD8+ T cells sorted from blood, taken in a trial of the OX40 agonist ivuxolimab. The receptors here all came from an adult with an advanced solid tumor such as melanoma, head and neck, liver or kidney cancer. The CDR3 runs from the conserved cysteine through the conserved F or W. The D gene is left open where the match is weak. A clone size is listed for some rows: how often the clone was seen (once, few, many), or a class if it is expanded.

D	V	size	J	DNA	CDR3
NA	TRBV18	NA	TRBJ2-1	TGTGCCAGCTCCCGGACAGGAGGGTCCTACAATGAGCAGTTCTTC	CASSRTGGSYNEQFF
NA	TRBV18	NA	TRBJ2-5	TGTGCCAGCTCACCTCCGGGCCTGGGGACCCAGTACTTC	CASSPPGLGTQYF
NA	TRBV15	NA	TRBJ2-2	TGTGCCACCAGCAGAGGCGGCGGGGAGCTGTTTTTT	CATSRGGGELFF
NA	TRBV28	NA	TRBJ2-4	TGTGCCAGCGAGCCGGGTTACAAAGACATTCAGTACTTC	CASEPGYKDIQYF
NA	TRBV4-2	NA	TRBJ1-5	TGTGCCAGCAGGGATCAGAATCAGCCCCAGCATTTT	CASRDQNQPQHF
NA	TRBV19	NA	TRBJ1-3	TGTGCCAGTAGTATCTGGGGACATTCGAGCTCTGGAAACACCATATATTTT	CASSIWGHSSSGNTIYF
NA	TRBV30	few	TRBJ1-1	TGTGCCTGGAGTGTACAGGCTCTGAACACTGAAGCTTTCTTT	CAWSVQALNTEAFF
NA	TRBV2	NA	TRBJ2-3	TGTGCCAGCAGTGAAGCGGCCCTGACGAATACGCAGTATTTT	CASSEAALTNTQYF
NA	TRBV4-1	NA	TRBJ1-5	TGCGCCAGCAGCGATCCTAATCAGCCCCAGCATTTT	CASSDPNQPQHF
NA	TRBV29-1	NA	TRBJ2-3	TGCAGCGTGGGGGACCAAAAAGGTACGCAGTATTTT	CSVGDQKGTQYF
TRBD1	TRBV9	once	TRBJ2-1	TGTGCCAGCAGCGTAAGCCCGGGACAGGCCTACAATGAGCAGTTCTTC	CASSVSPGQAYNEQFF
NA	TRBV21-1	NA	TRBJ1-5	TGTGCCAGCAGCCAAGGACGGAATTATAGCAATCAGCCCCAGCATTTT	CASSQGRNYSNQPQHF
NA	TRBV9	NA	TRBJ2-5	TGTGCCAGCAGCGTAGAGCAGGGAGAGACCCAGTACTTC	CASSVEQGETQYF
NA	TRBV4-3	NA	TRBJ2-2	TGCGCCAGCAGCCAAGAGGGGGGGCGACCCGGGGAGCTGTTTTTT	CASSQEGGRPGELFF
NA	TRBV5-1	NA	TRBJ2-1	TGCGCCAGCAGCCCCTCCCCCCGGTGGGGGTTAGGGCACAATGAGCAGTTCTTC	CASSPSPRWGLGHNEQFF
TRBD2	TRBV2	NA	TRBJ2-1	TGTGCCAGCACTCGACTAGCGGGGACCTACAATGAGCAGTTCTTC	CASTRLAGTYNEQFF
NA	TRBV4-2	NA	TRBJ2-5	TGTGCCAGCAGTCACCATTACGGAGAAGAGACCCAGTACTTC	CASSHHYGEETQYF
TRBD2	TRBV4-2	NA	TRBJ2-5	TGTGCCAGCAGCCCAGCGGGAGCGGATCAAGAGACCCAGTACTTC	CASSPAGADQETQYF
NA	TRBV21-1	NA	TRBJ2-1	TGTGCCAGCAGCAAAGGAAAGACAGGGGTCTTAGCGGGAGCCAACTACAATGAGCAGTTCTTC	CASSKGKTGVLAGANYNEQFF
NA	TRBV27	NA	TRBJ2-6	TGTGCCAGCACCCCGTCTGGGGCCAACGTCCTGACTTTC	CASTPSGANVLTF
TRBD1	TRBV11-2	NA	TRBJ1-2	TGTGCCAGCAGCCCGGACAGGGGCGGGGGCTACACCTTC	CASSPDRGGGYTF
NA	TRBV30	NA	TRBJ1-2	TGTGCCTGGTTCCTCCCGGGACGGGACTATGGCTACACCTTC	CAWFLPGRDYGYTF
NA	TRBV11-3	few	TRBJ1-1	TGTGCCAGCAGCTTAAGCATGAACACTGAAGCTTTCTTT	CASSLSMNTEAFF
NA	TRBV18	once	TRBJ1-4	TGTGCCAGCTCACCATTACAGGGTGGTGAAAAACTGTTTTTT	CASSPLQGGEKLFF
NA	TRBV29-1	few	TRBJ1-1	TGCAGCGTTCCACCCAGGGTGGGCACTGAAGCTTTCTTT	CSVPPRVGTEAFF
NA	TRBV27	NA	TRBJ1-5	TGTGCCAGCAGAACCAGTCAGCCCCAGCATTTT	CASRTSQPQHF
NA	TRBV19	NA	TRBJ2-6	TGTGCCAGTAGTGACAGATACTCTGGGGCCAACGTCCTGACTTTC	CASSDRYSGANVLTF
TRBD2	TRBV9	NA	TRBJ2-5	TGTGCCAGTAGCGGGACATCTGGGGAGACCCAGTACTTC	CASSGTSGETQYF
NA	TRBV11-1	NA	TRBJ2-2	TGTGCCAGCAGCCCAAGGGCCAACACCGGGGAGCTGTTTTTT	CASSPRANTGELFF
NA	TRBV10-3	once	TRBJ1-5	TGTGCCATCAGTGACGGCAATCAGCCCCAGCATTTT	CAISDGNQPQHF
TRBD2	TRBV10-2	NA	TRBJ2-1	TGCGCCACTAGGACTAGCGGGCCCTCTAATGAGCAGTTCTTC	CATRTSGPSNEQFF
NA	TRBV5-1	NA	TRBJ2-3	TGCGCCAGCAGCTTGGGGGTCGGTGGAGCGGGCTACACAGATACGCAGTATTTT	CASSLGVGGAGYTDTQYF
TRBD2	TRBV5-1	NA	TRBJ2-5	TGCGCCAGCAGCCAGGGACTAGCGGCGCGAGAGACCCAGTACTTC	CASSQGLAARETQYF
TRBD1	TRBV19	NA	TRBJ1-4	TGTGCCAGTAGTAGAGGACAGGGACCAACTAATGAAAAACTGTTTTTT	CASSRGQGPTNEKLFF
NA	TRBV11-2	NA	TRBJ2-5	TGTGCCAGCAGCTTAGGGGGGAGAAAGGAGACCCAGTACTTC	CASSLGGRKETQYF
NA	TRBV28	NA	TRBJ2-7	TGTGCCAGCAGCTTGACAGGTTCTAACTACGAGCAGTACTTC	CASSLTGSNYEQYF
NA	TRBV9	NA	TRBJ1-2	TGTGCCAGCAGCCGATCCCAGGGAAACGGCTACACCTTC	CASSRSQGNGYTF
NA	TRBV7-9	NA	TRBJ1-5	TGTGCCAGCAGCTTAGGCCCGAATCAGCCCCAGCATTTT	CASSLGPNQPQHF
TRBD2	TRBV10-3	NA	TRBJ2-1	TGTGCCATCATGCGGGGGAATGAGCAGTTCTTC	CAIMRGNEQFF
TRBD2	TRBV10-3	NA	TRBJ2-3	TGTGCCATCAGGAGCGGGAACACAGATACGCAGTATTTT	CAIRSGNTDTQYF
TRBD1	TRBV2	few	TRBJ2-3	TGTGCCAGCAGTCGGGACAGAAGCACAGATACGCAGTATTTT	CASSRDRSTDTQYF
NA	TRBV29-1	NA	TRBJ2-7	TGCAGCGTGGCAGGCTCGGACAAGAGCTCCTACGAGCAGTACTTC	CSVAGSDKSSYEQYF
TRBD2	TRBV5-1	once	TRBJ2-7	TGCGCCAGCAGCTTGAATAGCGGGAGTTACGAGCAGTACTTC	CASSLNSGSYEQYF
NA	TRBV7-2	few	TRBJ1-2	TGTGCCAGCAGCTCCAGGGGAGGGAACTATGGCTACACCTTC	CASSSRGGNYGYTF
TRBD1	TRBV7-9	NA	TRBJ2-5	TGTGCCAGCAGCTTGGGGGACAGAGACCAAGAGACCCAGTACTTC	CASSLGDRDQETQYF
NA	TRBV18	NA	TRBJ1-2	TGTGCCAGCTCACCGGCCGCCAACCCACTCTATGGCTACACCTTC	CASSPAANPLYGYTF
TRBD2	TRBV6-5	NA	TRBJ2-3	TGTGCCAGCAGTTACTCTAGCGGGAGTGATACGCAGTATTTT	CASSYSSGSDTQYF
TRBD2	TRBV6-1	NA	TRBJ2-1	TGTGCCAGCGGGACCGGGACTAGCGTCAATGAGCAGTTCTTC	CASGTGTSVNEQFF
TRBD1	TRBV28	once	TRBJ1-2	TGTGCCAGCAGCACAGGGGATCTTAGCTATGGCTACACCTTC	CASSTGDLSYGYTF
TRBD1	TRBV9	NA	TRBJ2-6	TGTGCCAGCAGCGTAGTCGACAGGGTTATCGGTGGGGCCAACGTCCTGACTTTC	CASSVVDRVIGGANVLTF
TRBD2	TRBV28	NA	TRBJ2-7	TGTGCCAGCAGTTTAACTAGCGGGCTTAGCCCCTACGAGCAGTACTTC	CASSLTSGLSPYEQYF
NA	TRBV5-5	NA	TRBJ1-4	TGTGCCAGCAGCATCGCCCCAACTAATGAAAAACTGTTTTTT	CASSIAPTNEKLFF
TRBD1	TRBV9	NA	TRBJ2-3	TGTGCCAGCAGCTTCCAGGGGGCGAGGGGCACAGATACGCAGTATTTT	CASSFQGARGTDTQYF
TRBD1	TRBV2	once	TRBJ2-4	TGTGCCAGCACCGGGACAGACCGGTCCGTACAGTACTTC	CASTGTDRSVQYF
TRBD1	TRBV6-6	NA	TRBJ2-7	TGTGCCAGCAGCCCGAGACAGGGAACCTACGAGCAGTACTTC	CASSPRQGTYEQYF
NA	TRBV6-5	few	TRBJ1-2	TGTGCCAGCAGTCAACTGGACGGAACAAACTATGGCTACACCTTC	CASSQLDGTNYGYTF